The clone carrying this T cell receptor beta chain was observed a handful of times. This sample is part of a study of blood T cell repertoires in COVID-19. As processed by the authors: Nucleated cell counts were estimated from reference gene primer amplification. The assay was immunoSEQ multiplex PCR, and TCRdb's table has in-frame clones only and misses some. That table is the source of V, J and clone size, and D and trimming were worked out from the DNA. The table records roughly 200,000 clones, around 81% of them present only once. Germline V gene data show CDR1 as LGHNA and CDR2 as YNFKEQ. The V segment lost 4 bases and the J segment 5 bases; nucleotides outside the gene matches: 7. This CDR3 is 15 amino acids long.

This TCR came from a man in his forties or fifties with active or convalescent COVID-19. This sequence joins TRBV4-2 and TRBJ1-3, with 8 bases aligning to TRBD1. Sequencing was done on a sample of peripheral blood. The CDR3 sequence is CASSPGQGGRNTIYF. CDR3 DNA sequence: TGTGCCAGCAGCCCCGGACAGGGAGGACGAAACACCATATATTTT.